Listed below are T cell receptor beta chains from one sample, sequenced in a study of blood T cell repertoires in COVID-19. Some clones are missing from TCRdb's copy, which holds only in-frame ones; the method was immunoSEQ multiplex PCR. The data contain approximately 110,000 clones, 85% of them singletons. Sequenced: peripheral blood. The origin of the receptors is a human donor in a cohort sampled during active COVID-19. Each CDR3 is given with its conserved first and last residue. The D gene is left open where the match is weak. Size tells how often a clone was seen (once, few, many) or the class of an expanded clone, and some rows leave it out.

>TRBJ2-5|.|TRBV7-2|TRBD1
CASSLWTGALETQYF
TGTGCCAGCAGCTTATGGACAGGGGCTTTGGAGACCCAGTACTTC
>TRBJ1-1|once|TRBV19|TRBD1
CASTTRPGQGRSEAFF
TGTGCCAGTACCACTCGCCCGGGACAGGGTAGATCAGAAGCTTTCTTT
>TRBJ1-5|.|TRBV18|.
CASSPVERGFSNQPQHF
TGTGCCAGCTCACCAGTTGAGAGAGGGTTTAGCAATCAGCCCCAGCATTTT
>TRBJ2-1|.|TRBV30|TRBD2
CAWSVGLAGGLDEQFF
TGTGCCTGGAGTGTCGGCCTAGCGGGGGGGTTGGATGAGCAGTTCTTC
>TRBJ1-6|few|TRBV25-1|.
CASSESGIYNSPLHF
TGTGCCAGCAGTGAATCGGGAATCTATAATTCACCCCTCCACTTT
>TRBJ1-5|.|TRBV6-5|TRBD1
CASSYTQGEQPQHF
TGTGCCAGCAGTTACACACAGGGGGAACAGCCCCAGCATTTT
>TRBJ2-5|.|TRBV28|TRBD1
CASRRRTGPGETQYF
TGTGCCAGCAGGAGGAGGACAGGGCCAGGGGAGACCCAGTACTTC
>TRBJ1-6|.|TRBV25-1|TRBD1
CASQQTGGLFSPLHF
TGTGCCAGCCAACAGACAGGGGGCCTTTTTTCACCCCTCCACTTT
>TRBJ1-2|.|TRBV4-3|.
CASSPNVNYGYTF
TGCGCCAGCAGCCCCAATGTTAACTATGGCTACACCTTC
>TRBJ1-2|.|TRBV6-5|.
CASSYSGGYGYTF
TGTGCCAGCAGTTACTCCGGCGGTTATGGCTACACCTTC
>TRBJ1-2|.|TRBV9|TRBD1
CASSLGDSGGYTF
TGTGCCAGCAGCCTGGGGGACAGTGGTGGCTACACCTTC
>TRBJ1-2|.|TRBV30|.
CAWSVTNYGYTF
TGTGCCTGGAGTGTAACAAACTATGGCTACACCTTC
>TRBJ2-7|few|TRBV5-4|.
CASSSYRDRSYEQYF
TGTGCCAGCAGCTCCTACCGAGACAGGAGCTACGAGCAGTACTTC
>TRBJ2-2|.|TRBV28|.
CASSFAGLAGELFF
TGTGCCAGCAGTTTCGCAGGGCTGGCCGGGGAGCTGTTTTTT
>TRBJ1-2|once|TRBV6-5|TRBD1
CATSPDRGDYGYTF
TGTGCCACCTCACCAGACAGGGGAGACTATGGCTACACCTTC
>TRBJ1-6|.|TRBV30|.
CAWRNRVAYNSPLHF
TGTGCCTGGAGGAACAGGGTCGCCTATAATTCACCCCTCCACTTT
>TRBJ1-3|.|TRBV3-1/TRBV3-2|.
CASSLDAGAGNTIYF
TGTGCCAGCAGCCTCGATGCAGGGGCTGGAAACACCATATATTTT
>TRBJ1-3|.|TRBV2|.
CASRATGLRNTIYF
TGTGCCAGCAGGGCGACAGGTTTGCGAAACACCATATATTTT
>TRBJ2-1|.|TRBV7-3|.
CASSLAGGRSYNEQFF
TGTGCCAGCAGCTTAGCTGGGGGCCGTTCCTACAATGAGCAGTTCTTC
>TRBJ2-4|.|TRBV2|.
CASSASDRDIQYF
TGTGCCAGCAGTGCGAGCGACCGGGACATTCAGTACTTC
>TRBJ1-2|.|TRBV20-1|.
CSASSGANYGYTF
TGCAGTGCTAGTTCAGGGGCTAACTATGGCTACACCTTC
>TRBJ1-4|.|TRBV7-8|.
CASSSIQDPGEKLFF
TGTGCCAGCAGTTCAATACAGGATCCCGGAGAAAAACTGTTTTTT
>TRBJ2-1|.|TRBV4-2|TRBD2
CASSQEAGVGLAGNEQFF
TGTGCCAGCAGCCAAGAGGCGGGAGTAGGGCTAGCGGGGAATGAGCAGTTCTTC
>TRBJ2-3|.|TRBV28|TRBD2
CASLGTSGGSTDTQYF
TGTGCCAGCCTCGGGACTAGCGGGGGTAGCACAGATACGCAGTATTTT
>TRBJ2-3|.|TRBV5-1|.
CASSLEAVVVDTQYF
TGCGCCAGCAGCTTGGAGGCGGTAGTCGTGGATACGCAGTATTTT
>TRBJ1-1|.|TRBV5-1|.
CASSIDKNTEAFF
TGCGCCAGCAGCATAGATAAGAACACTGAAGCTTTCTTT
>TRBJ2-2|few|TRBV9|.
CASSFPGGAPINTGELFF
TGTGCCAGCAGCTTTCCTGGTGGGGCGCCAATTAACACCGGGGAGCTGTTTTTT
>TRBJ1-1|few|TRBV18|TRBD1
CASSPSPQGEAFF
TGTGCCAGCTCACCTTCCCCTCAGGGGGAGGCTTTCTTT